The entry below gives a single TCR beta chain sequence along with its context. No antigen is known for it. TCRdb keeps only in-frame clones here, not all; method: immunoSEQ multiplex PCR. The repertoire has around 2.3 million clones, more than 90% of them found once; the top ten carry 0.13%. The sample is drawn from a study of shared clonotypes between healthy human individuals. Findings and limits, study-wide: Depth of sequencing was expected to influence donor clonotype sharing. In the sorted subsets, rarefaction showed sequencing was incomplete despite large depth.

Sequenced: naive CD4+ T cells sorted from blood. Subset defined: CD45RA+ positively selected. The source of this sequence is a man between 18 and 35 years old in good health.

This CDR3 is CASSLDQGVWLGEQYF. In DNA, the CDR3 is TGTGCCAGCAGTTTAGATCAGGGGGTCTGGCTTGGCGAGCAGTACTTC. V usage is TRBV28 and J usage is TRBJ2-7, with TRBD1 matching over 7 bases. The length of the CDR3 is 16 residues. The germline gives CDR1 MDHEN, CDR2 SYDVKM. V was clipped by 2 bases and J by 6 bases; unmatched bases: 13.